The 19 T cell receptor beta chains below all came from one sample that was sequenced in a study of post-analysis software for immune sequencing data. Study-wide results and caveats: In patients, about 5 TRBV segments were more frequent than in controls, with TRBV5-6, TRBV5-1 and TRBV20-1 among them.

The TCR beta cDNA libraries carried unique molecular identifiers. TCRdb used MiXCR to reprocess the PCR reads, holding one entry per CDR3 protein. Altogether about 680,000 distinct CDR3 sequences are present, 55% to 60% being singletons, with the ten largest covering about 11%. Antigens of these TCRs are unknown. The sequenced sample consisted of blood. All receptors derive from a girl aged 2 to 10 with multiple sclerosis.

This clonotype was seen only a few times. The V gene is TRBV5-5, the J gene TRBJ2-7, with D perhaps matching TRBD1 or TRBD2 (6 bases each). This CDR3 has 13 amino acids. Per the germline V gene, CDR1 is SGHKS and CDR2 is YYEKEE (reference sequence). V lost 6 bases to trimming and J lost 5 bases, with 15 bases between them. In DNA, the CDR3 is TGTGCCAGCACGACGTGGGGGGCGGACGAGCAGTACTTC. Its translation is CASTTWGADEQYF.

This clonotype was observed a single time. The chain combines TRBV4-3 with TRBJ1-2; D is possibly TRBD1 (5 bases). CDR1 LGHNA and CDR2 YSLEER come from the germline V gene. The CDR3 contains 12 residues. With 0 bases removed from V and 7 bases from J, the gap between germline ends came to 6 bases. DNA of the CDR3: TGCGCCAGCAGCCAAGATGGGGGTGGCTACACCTTC. Its translation is CASSQDGGGYTF.

The V call is TRBV7-8, the J call TRBJ2-7; TRBD2 agrees at 8 bases. The V and J ends lost 5 bases and 4 bases, in that order; junction bases with no gene match: 10. CDR1 is SGHVS and CDR2 is FQNEAQ in the germline V gene. The CDR3 runs to 15 residues. The CDR3 loop reads CASSPALAGKYEQYF. CDR3 in DNA: TGTGCCAGCAGCCCCGCCTTAGCGGGAAAGTACGAGCAGTACTTC.

The chain couples TRBV10-3 to TRBJ2-1; D possibly uses TRBD1 or TRBD2 (5 bases each). CDR1 is ENHRY and CDR2 is SYGVKD in the germline V gene. The V gene lost 6 bases and the J gene lost 5 bases, with 14 bases spanning the gap. The CDR3 is 14 residues long. This CDR3 is CAISGTQTNNEQFF. Written as DNA, the CDR3 is TGTGCCATCAGCGGGACCCAAACAAACAATGAGCAGTTCTTC.

The table lists this clonotype with a few counts. This chain joins TRBV29-1 and TRBJ2-1; 7 nucleotides agree with TRBD2. This CDR3 is 14 amino acids long. CDR1 SQVTM and CDR2 ANQGSEA come from the germline V gene. V dropped 3 bases and J dropped 2; count of bases not matched to a gene: 4. CDR3 nucleotides: TGCAGCGTTGATATAGCGGGCGCCTACAATGAGCAGTTCTTC. Its protein is CSVDIAGAYNEQFF.

The chain has TRBV6-5 and TRBJ2-7; 8 nucleotides align to TRBD1. Germline-derived CDR1 and CDR2 are MNHEY and SVGAGI. The CDR3 totals 14 residues. Trimming cost V 2 bases and J 5 bases; bases outside gene matches: 5. CDR3 bases: TGTGCCAGCAGTTACGGACAGGGTAGGAACGAGCAGTACTTC. Its protein is CASSYGQGRNEQYF.

This clonotype has a single count. The chain employs TRBV4-1 and TRBJ2-1; the D is unclear. The CDR3 spans 14 residues. The germline V gene has CDR1 MGHRA and CDR2 YSYEKL. V lost 0 bases and J 4 bases, leaving 7 bases between the germline ends. The CDR3 sequence is CASSQDDSYNEQFF. The CDR3 coding sequence is TGCGCCAGCAGCCAAGATGATTCTTACAATGAGCAGTTCTTC.

J is TRBJ2-7 and V is TRBV28; D may be TRBD1 (6 bases). Germline assignment: CDR1 MDHEN and CDR2 SYDVKM. This CDR3 has 14 residues. Trimming took off 6 bases at V and 5 bases at J, with 17 bases between the two ends. The CDR3 DNA reads as TGTGCCAGCAGCCCAGGGGTCCCTATCGACGAGCAGTACTTC. This gives the protein CASSPGVPIDEQYF.

The chain recombines TRBV5-1 with TRBJ2-5; 7 bases fit TRBD1. The CDR3 loop spans 14 amino acids. With 4 bases clipped from V and 3 bases from J, the junction kept 6 bases outside the gene matches. Germline CDR1 reads SGHRS; CDR2 reads YFSETQ. The DNA for the CDR3 is TGCGCCAGCAGCGGTCCACAGGGGAAAGAGACCCAGTACTTC. Amino acid sequence: CASSGPQGKETQYF.

About this clonotype: Mismatch with germline at one junction end may stem from a read error. The V gene is TRBV6-2 or TRBV6-3, the J gene TRBJ1-2; 7 bases map to TRBD1. CDR1 MNHEY and CDR2 SVGEGT come from the germline V gene. The CDR3 runs to 15 residues. DNA for the CDR3: TGTGCCAGCAGATACTTTGGACAGGCGAACTATGGCTACACCTTC. Translation: CASRYFGQANYGYTF.

Only a few counts were recorded for this clonotype. This chain uses TRBV6-2 or TRBV6-3 with TRBJ2-1; D is uncertain. Germline V gives CDR1 MNHEY, CDR2 SVGEGT. The CDR3 spans 13 residues. Trimming stripped 2 bases from V and 15 bases from J, with 17 bases between. CDR3 sequence reads: CASSYGNGVRWFF. The CDR3 DNA follows: TGTGCCAGCAGTTACGGTAATGGAGTCCGGTGGTTCTTC.

This chain links TRBV15 with TRBJ1-2; D not resolved. Trimming removed 0 bases from V and 3 bases from J, with 20 bases in between. Germline CDR1 and CDR2: LNHNV and YYDKDF (reference sequence). The CDR3 runs 18 residues. The DNA for the CDR3 is TGTGCCACCAGCAGAGAAAGAAGGCGGCGGACGTGGGACTATGGCTACACCTTC. It yields the protein CATSRERRRRTWDYGYTF.

The chain uses TRBV6-5 and TRBJ2-3; maybe TRBD1 (6 bases). Germline V lookup: CDR1 MNHEY, CDR2 SVGAGI. There are 16 residues in the CDR3. V was trimmed by 6 bases and J by 0 bases, leaving 16 bases between them. The CDR3 DNA reads as TGTGCCAGCAGCTATCAAGGACAGAGGAGCACAGATACGCAGTATTTT. The encoded protein is CASSYQGQRSTDTQYF.

The sample holds a few counts of this clonotype. The CDR3 nucleotides read TGTGCCAGCAGCCTTCGAGCGGGAGGGCCCGATGAGCAGTTCTTC. It codes for CASSLRAGGPDEQFF. The rearrangement links TRBV11-2 to TRBJ2-1; 10 bases are shared with TRBD2. Per the germline V gene, CDR1 is SGHAT and CDR2 is FQNNGV. This CDR3 is built from 15 residues. V was clipped by 5 bases and J by 8 bases; unmatched bases: 9.

The V call is TRBV9, the J call TRBJ2-3, with D tentatively TRBD1 or TRBD2 (5 bases each). This CDR3 is built from 15 residues. V was clipped by 0 bases and J by 2 bases, with 10 bases between them. From germline, CDR1 is SGDLS and CDR2 YYNGEE. DNA for the CDR3: TGTGCCAGCAGCGTAGACCTGGGGGTCACAGATACGCAGTATTTT. The encoded protein is CASSVDLGVTDTQYF.

The chain couples TRBV3-1 to TRBJ2-1; D is ambiguous. The germline V gene encodes CDR1 LGHDT and CDR2 YNNKEL (reference sequence). Trimming pared 1 base from V and 8 bases from J, leaving 6 bases between. The CDR3 is 12 residues long. CDR3 protein: CASSQVADEQFF. The CDR3 bases are TGTGCCAGCAGCCAAGTAGCCGATGAGCAGTTCTTC.

This clonotype showed up just a few times. The CDR3 loop is CASSESGGRKQYF. In DNA form, the CDR3 reads TGTGCCAGCAGTGAGAGCGGGGGGCGAAAGCAGTACTTC. V usage is TRBV2 and J usage is TRBJ2-7, with 9 bases fitting TRBD2. This CDR3 comprises 13 residues. CDR1 is SNHLY, CDR2 FYNNEI, per germline. The V segment lost 3 bases and the J segment 8 bases; nucleotides outside the gene matches: 5.

CDR3 protein: CASSLEIESGRVHEQFF. The CDR3 DNA sequence: TGTGCCAGCAGCTTGGAGATCGAATCAGGGAGGGTACATGAGCAGTTCTTC. This chain links TRBV5-6 with TRBJ2-1; 7 bases line up with TRBD2. The germline gives CDR1 SGHDT, CDR2 YYEEEE. This CDR3 has 17 residues. Unmatched junction bases numbered 14, after V lost 0 bases and J lost 8 bases. The whole variable domain, filled in from reference TRBV5-6 and TRBJ2-1, reads DAGVTQSPTHLIKTRGQQVTLRCSPKSGHDTVSWYQQALGQGPQFIFQYYEEEERQRGNFPDRFSGHQFPNYSSELNVNALLLGDSALYLCASSLEIESGRVHEQFFGPGTRLTVL.

The genes are TRBV5-1 and TRBJ2-4; unclear D gene. The CDR3 is 14 amino acids. Germline lookup yields CDR1 SGHRS and CDR2 YFSETQ. The germline V and J ends were trimmed by 0 bases and 8 bases, with 12 bases remaining between them. This CDR3 is CASSLVPDGDIQYF. The CDR3 nucleotides are TGCGCCAGCAGCTTGGTACCCGACGGCGACATTCAGTACTTC.